These 5 T cell receptor beta chains came from one sample sequenced in a study of blood T cell repertoires in COVID-19. Repertoires were generated with immunoSEQ multiplex PCR, while TCRdb's copy carries only in-frame clones and drops some. The sample records about 150,000 clones, around 80% being singletons. What was sequenced was peripheral blood. Receptors were obtained from a woman in her forties or fifties with acute or convalescent COVID-19.

This clone is a singleton in its sample. Other DNA sequences in the same sample also yield this CDR3. The chain has TRBV5-4 and TRBJ2-2; no clear D. From germline, CDR1 is SGHNT and CDR2 YYREEE (reference sequence). CDR3 length equals 15 residues. V gave up 0 bases and J gave up 0 bases, with 6 bases separating them. Here the CDR3 reads CASSLGQSNTGELFF. For the CDR3, the DNA is TGTGCCAGCAGCTTGGGGCAGTCGAACACCGGGGAGCTGTTTTTT.

The J gene is TRBJ2-1, the V gene TRBV4-3; D may be TRBD1 (7 bases). V was shortened by 4 bases and J by 4 bases, with 14 bases between the two germline ends. From germline, CDR1 is LGHNA and CDR2 YSLEER. This CDR3 spans 15 amino acids. CDR3 in amino acids: CASSPAGQTYNEQFF. As DNA, the CDR3 is TGCGCCAGCAGCCCGGCGGGACAGACATACAATGAGCAGTTCTTC.

This chain links TRBV7-2 with TRBJ2-3, with 16 bases fitting TRBD2. The germline V gene has CDR1 SGHTA and CDR2 FQGNSA. The CDR3 is made up of 17 amino acids. Trimming took 5 bases from V and 1 from J; bases not matched to a gene: 3. The CDR3 loop is CASSTGTSGGGTDTQYF. CDR3 sequence (DNA): TGTGCCAGCAGCACTGGGACTAGCGGGGGGGGCACAGATACGCAGTATTTT. Complete variable domain (other parts from reference TRBV7-2 and TRBJ2-3): GAGVSQSPSNKVTEKGKDVELRCDPISGHTALYWYRQSLGQGLEFLIYFQGNSAPDKSGLPSDRFSAERTGGSVSTLTIQRTQQEDSAVYLCASSTGTSGGGTDTQYFGPGTRLTVL.

The chain's CDR3 is CASSLHPTYRANTEAFF. The CDR3 DNA reads TGTGCCAGCAGCCTTCACCCCACCTACAGGGCTAACACTGAAGCTTTCTTT. The rearrangement uses TRBV3-1 (or the pseudogene TRBV3-2) and TRBJ1-1, with a weak D call TRBD1 (6 bases). Trimming cost V 4 bases and J 2 bases, with 20 bases left between them. The CDR3 covers 17 residues. CDR1 and CDR2 (germline): LGHDT, YNNKEL (reference sequence).

The chain employs TRBV19 and TRBJ2-3; TRBD2 matches at 10 bases. CDR3 size: 18 residues. V lost 4 bases to trimming and J lost 0 bases; unmatched junction nucleotides: 10. CDR1 LNHDA and CDR2 SQIVND come from the germline V gene (reference sequence). This chain's CDR3 is CASSSLGTSAESTDTQYF. DNA of the CDR3: TGTGCCAGTAGTAGCCTCGGGACTAGCGCAGAGAGCACAGATACGCAGTATTTT.